This T cell receptor beta chain is from a study of beta chain features in type 1 diabetes. Findings and caveats of the study: Researchers reported that naive, central memory and Treg TCRB repertoires appeared more similar in patients than in healthy donors. Type 1 diabetes patients had fewer VDJ junction insertions and more deletions.

In total, each donor contributed a single heparinised blood draw that averaged around 100 mL. The V gene end was trimmed by 5 bases and the J gene end by 6 bases; junction bases not matched to a gene: 13. The CDR3 sequence is 16 residues long. CDR1 is SGHTA and CDR2 is FQGTGA in the germline V gene. In its sample, this clone was seen a few times. Antigen unknown. The isolated RNA, all of it, was reverse transcribed, so expressed TCRB transcripts were what got sequenced. Mean read depth for naive, central memory and regulatory T cell samples was around 3.8 million reads. The data were produced by immunoSEQ multiplex PCR, yet TCRdb's version contains in-frame clones alone and is incomplete. The sample has more than 130,000 clones, 6.9% seen once.

This sequence joins TRBV7-3 and TRBJ2-1, with 7 bases lining up with TRBD1. The sequencing sample was made of central memory CD4+ T cells from blood. This receptor was obtained from a woman aged 25 to 39 in good health. Here the CDR3 reads CASSPTRQGNINEQFF. Written as DNA, the CDR3 is TGTGCCAGCAGCCCAACGCGACAGGGTAATATCAATGAGCAGTTCTTC.